One sample yielded the 13 T cell receptor beta chains listed below, sequenced in a study of T cells after yellow fever vaccination. TCRdb re-analysed the 5' RACE reads in MiXCR, keeping a single row per CDR3 protein. The sample yields tens of thousands of distinct CDR3 sequences, 3.4% seen once. This specimen consisted of PBMCs, either bulk or a sorted T-cell subset (CD4+, CD8+, memory, or dextramer-sorted; not recorded which), obtained approximately 47 days after the first yellow fever vaccination. All receptors derive from a man between 18 and 29 years old who received the YFV17D yellow fever vaccine.

By share of the sample, this clonotype is medium-sized. CDR3 region: CASSPGTGDPYEQYF. DNA of the CDR3: TGTGCCAGCAGCCCCGGGACTGGGGACCCCTACGAGCAGTACTTC. V usage is TRBV4-2 and J usage is TRBJ2-7, with a possible D match to TRBD2 (6 bases). V was shortened by 4 bases and J by 2 bases, with 15 bases between the two germline ends. Germline CDR1 is LGHNA and CDR2 is YNFKEQ. The CDR3 runs 15 residues.

Sample share makes this clonotype medium-sized. The J gene is TRBJ1-6, the V gene TRBV5-6; D not certain. With 2 bases removed from V and 7 bases from J, the gap between germline ends came to 10 bases. The CDR3 sequence is 14 residues long. The germline CDR1 and CDR2 sequences are SGHDT and YYEEEE. CDR3 sequence reads: CASSFSAVNSPLHF. The CDR3 DNA reads TGTGCCAGCAGCTTTTCGGCGGTAAATTCACCCCTCCACTTT. The full variable domain, completed using reference TRBV5-6 and TRBJ1-6, is DAGVTQSPTHLIKTRGQQVTLRCSPKSGHDTVSWYQQALGQGPQFIFQYYEEEERQRGNFPDRFSGHQFPNYSSELNVNALLLGDSALYLCASSFSAVNSPLHFGNGTRLTVT.

This clonotype was counted ten times or more. V is TRBV7-2 and J is TRBJ2-1; D ambiguous. V was pared by 0 bases and J by 6 bases, with 9 bases between. CDR1 is SGHTA, CDR2 FQGNSA, per germline. This CDR3 is 14 amino acids long. The CDR3 DNA follows: TGTGCCAGCAGCTTAGCGCTAAGTGTCAATGAGCAGTTCTTC. Protein sequence: CASSLALSVNEQFF. Full variable domain (outside the CDR3, taken from reference TRBV7-2 and TRBJ2-1): GAGVSQSPSNKVTEKGKDVELRCDPISGHTALYWYRQSLGQGLEFLIYFQGNSAPDKSGLPSDRFSAERTGGSVSTLTIQRTQQEDSAVYLCASSLALSVNEQFFGPGTRLTVL.

This clonotype was found many times. The rearrangement joins TRBV24-1 to TRBJ2-3, with TRBD2 as a possible D gene (6 bases). V dropped 4 bases and J dropped 4 bases, with 14 bases sitting between them. Germline V CDR1 and CDR2: KGHDR, SFDVKD. CDR3 length equals 15 residues. The CDR3 reads CATSERGASADTQYF. CDR3 in DNA: TGTGCCACCAGTGAGCGGGGCGCCTCAGCAGATACGCAGTATTTT.

This clonotype was seen ten or more times. V and J are TRBV18 and TRBJ1-2, with a tentative D call TRBD1 (6 bases). The CDR3 is made up of 12 amino acids. The V gene's germline CDR1 is KGHSH and CDR2 LQKENI. V was clipped by 5 bases and J by 13 bases, with 17 bases between them. CDR3 region: CASSADSGFPTF. The CDR3 nucleotides read TGTGCCAGCTCAGCGGACAGTGGTTTTCCCACCTTC.

This clonotype was counted ten times or more. This chain connects TRBV28 to TRBJ2-7; 9 positions match TRBD1. V shed 1 base and J 4 bases; nucleotides not matched to a gene: 2. The CDR3 is 14 amino acids. CDR1 and CDR2 from the germline V gene are MDHEN and SYDVKM. The CDR3 loop is CASSLSGTGYEQYV. CDR3 nucleotides: TGTGCCAGCAGTTTATCAGGGACAGGGTACGAGCAGTACGTC.

This clonotype was found many times. J is TRBJ1-1 and V is TRBV20-1; D is ambiguous. The CDR3 is 14 residues long. Germline values: CDR1 DFQATT, CDR2 SNEGSKA (reference sequence). The ends were cut back, 0 bases at V and 1 base at J, with 9 bases in the middle. The CDR3 bases are TGCAGTGCTAGAGATCTAGGGAAGAACACTGAAGCTTTCTTT. The encoded protein is CSARDLGKNTEAFF.

At least ten counts were recorded for this clonotype. This chain links TRBV6-2 or TRBV6-3 with TRBJ1-1; D not resolved. Germline V gives CDR1 MNHEY, CDR2 SVGEGT. V was pared by 2 bases and J by 4 bases, with 11 bases between. The CDR3 contains 14 residues. DNA for the CDR3: TGTGCCAGCAGTTACGACCCGGGAATCACTGAAGCTTTCTTT. As protein: CASSYDPGITEAFF.

This clonotype was detected many times. This chain joins TRBV28 and TRBJ2-7; 9 nucleotides line up with TRBD2. This CDR3 has 16 residues. J was trimmed by 3 bases and V by 6 bases; bases with no gene match: 12. Germline V gene lookup returns CDR1 MDHEN and CDR2 SYDVKM. CDR3 nucleotides: TGTGCCAGCAGACCTTCGGGACTAGCTGGTAACTACGAGCAGTACGTC. This gives the protein CASRPSGLAGNYEQYV.

This clonotype came up many times. The V gene is TRBV5-1, the J gene TRBJ2-1; TRBD2 might be the D (6 bases). Germline V CDR1 and CDR2: SGHRS, YFSETQ. There are 14 residues in the CDR3. Trimming removed 4 bases from V and 4 bases from J, with 12 bases in between. Here the CDR3 DNA reads TGCGCCAGCAGCCCCCCGGGGGTTTACAATGAGCAGTTCTTC. It translates to CASSPPGVYNEQFF.

This clonotype showed up many times. The chain couples TRBV6-1 to TRBJ1-5; D perhaps matches TRBD1 (5 bases). In germline, CDR1 is MNHNS, CDR2 SASEGT. Trimming removed 6 bases at V and 2 bases at J, with 14 bases between. The CDR3 contains 15 residues. The CDR3, as DNA: TGTGCCAGCAGCAGGAGGGGCCAGGGCAATCAGCCCCAGCATTTT. The encoded protein is CASSRRGQGNQPQHF.

Ten or more counts support this clonotype. V is TRBV25-1 and J is TRBJ2-1; D might be TRBD2 (6 bases). The CDR3 runs 17 residues. Trimming stripped 5 bases from V and 0 bases from J, with 17 bases between. Germline CDR1 reads MGHDK; CDR2 reads SYGVNS. The CDR3 DNA reads as TGTGCCAGCAGTCCAGGGACTTTTGAGAGCTCCTACAATGAGCAGTTCTTC. Protein sequence: CASSPGTFESSYNEQFF.

This clonotype showed up just a few times. The rearrangement links TRBV7-2 to TRBJ2-7, with 10 nucleotides matching TRBD1. CDR1 and CDR2 from the germline V gene are SGHTA and FQGNSA. The CDR3 sequence is 14 residues long. V lost 7 bases to trimming and J lost 5 bases; unmatched junction nucleotides: 8. The CDR3 coding sequence is TGTGCCAGCACCTCCCGGGACAGGGGCCACGAGCAGTACTTC. The encoded protein is CASTSRDRGHEQYF.